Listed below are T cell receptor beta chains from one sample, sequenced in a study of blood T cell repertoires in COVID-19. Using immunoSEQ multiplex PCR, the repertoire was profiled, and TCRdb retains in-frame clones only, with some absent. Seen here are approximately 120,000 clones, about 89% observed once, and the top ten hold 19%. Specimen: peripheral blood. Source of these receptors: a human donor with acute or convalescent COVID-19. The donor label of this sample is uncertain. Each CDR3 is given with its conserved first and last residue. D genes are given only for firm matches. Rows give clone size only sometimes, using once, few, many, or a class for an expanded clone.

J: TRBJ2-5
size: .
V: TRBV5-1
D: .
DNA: TGCGCCAGCAGCTCCGCTGGAGGGACCCAAGAGACCCAGTACTTC
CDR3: CASSSAGGTQETQYF

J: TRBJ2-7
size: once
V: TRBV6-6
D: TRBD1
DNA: TGTGCCAGCAGTTACCCGGGACAGGGATTCTACGAGCAGTACTTC
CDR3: CASSYPGQGFYEQYF

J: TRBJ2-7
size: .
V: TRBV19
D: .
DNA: TGTGCCAGTAGCCCGGGACCCTTCAGGGGCGAGCAGTACTTC
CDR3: CASSPGPFRGEQYF

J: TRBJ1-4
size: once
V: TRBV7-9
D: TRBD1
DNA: TGTGCCAGCAGCCTGGACAGGAATGAAAAACTGTTTTTT
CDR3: CASSLDRNEKLFF

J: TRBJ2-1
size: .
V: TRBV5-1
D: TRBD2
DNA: TGCGCCAGCAGCTTGAGGACTAGCGGGAGGATTGAGAGAGGGAATGAGCAGTTCTTC
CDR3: CASSLRTSGRIERGNEQFF

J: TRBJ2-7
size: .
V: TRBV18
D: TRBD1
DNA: TGTGCCAGCTCGACCCGACAGGGGGCGTTTACAGACGAGCAGTACTTC
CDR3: CASSTRQGAFTDEQYF

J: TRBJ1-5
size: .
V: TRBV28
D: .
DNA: TGTGCCACCCACTACGGGCCCCAGCATTTT
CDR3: CATHYGPQHF

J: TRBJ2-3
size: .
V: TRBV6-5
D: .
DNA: TGTGCCAGCAGTTACGAGTCTGCCACAGATACGCAGTATTTT
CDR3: CASSYESATDTQYF

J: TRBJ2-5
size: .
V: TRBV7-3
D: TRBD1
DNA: TGTGCCAGCAGCCCAACAGGGGGAGAGACCCAGTACTTC
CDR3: CASSPTGGETQYF

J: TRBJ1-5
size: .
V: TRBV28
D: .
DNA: TGTGCCAGCAGACTGCGGGGGACCTACTTTCAGCCCCAGCATTTT
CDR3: CASRLRGTYFQPQHF

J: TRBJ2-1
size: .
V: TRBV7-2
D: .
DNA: TGTGCCAGCAGCTTAAATCCCGGGGCGGGATCCCAGTTCTTC
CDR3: CASSLNPGAGSQFF

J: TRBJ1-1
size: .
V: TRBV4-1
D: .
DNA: TGCGCCAGCAGCCAAACAGGGTGGGGTGAAGCTTTCTTT
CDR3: CASSQTGWGEAFF

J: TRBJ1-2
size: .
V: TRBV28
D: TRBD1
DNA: TGTGCCAGCAGATCGGGACAGGGATTCGGCGGCTACACCTTC
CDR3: CASRSGQGFGGYTF

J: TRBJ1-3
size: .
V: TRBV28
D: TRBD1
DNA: TGTGCCAGCAACCCGACAGGGGTAAACACCATATATTTT
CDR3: CASNPTGVNTIYF

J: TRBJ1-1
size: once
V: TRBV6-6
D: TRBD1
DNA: TGTGCCAGCAGTATTCAGGGGGAAGGTGAAGCTTTCTTT
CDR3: CASSIQGEGEAFF

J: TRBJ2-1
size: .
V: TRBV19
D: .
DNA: TGTGCCAGTAGTACCCGGGCCCAGGGCTACAATGAGCAGTTCTTC
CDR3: CASSTRAQGYNEQFF

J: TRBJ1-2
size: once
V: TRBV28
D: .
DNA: TGTGCCAGCAGTGAACTTGTACAGGCCTCCTTTGGGTACACCTTC
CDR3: CASSELVQASFGYTF

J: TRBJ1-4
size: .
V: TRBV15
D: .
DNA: TGTGCCACCAGAAAGAGTTTGGCAGGGCTTGAAAAACTGTTTTTT
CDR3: CATRKSLAGLEKLFF

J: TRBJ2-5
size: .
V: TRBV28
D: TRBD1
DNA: TGTGCCAGCAGTTTTGGAAGGGACAGGGGGCAAGAGACCCAGTACTTC
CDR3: CASSFGRDRGQETQYF

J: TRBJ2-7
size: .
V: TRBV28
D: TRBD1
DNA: TGTGCCAGCCGAGGGGGCATGAACTACGAGCAGTACTTC
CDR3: CASRGGMNYEQYF